Listed below are T cell receptor beta chains from one sample, sequenced in a study of tumor-infiltrating lymphocytes in primary liver carcinoma. TCRdb passed the multiplex PCR reads through MiXCR, listing each CDR3 protein once. Of about 74,000 distinct CDR3 sequences in the sample, roughly two thirds were seen once. Sequencing used liver tumor tissue from sampling region 4. These receptors all come from a man between 35 and 55 years old with primary liver carcinoma and hepatitis B virus infection. The CDR3 runs from the conserved cysteine through the conserved F or W. The D gene is left open where the match is weak. Expanded clones are given a class, and other clones once, few, many or no size at all.

>TRBV5-1|TRBD2|few|TRBJ2-3
TGCGCCAGCAGCTTGGGACTAGCGGGAGGAAGGGGCACAGATACGCAGTATTTT
CASSLGLAGGRGTDTQYF
>TRBV7-9|.|.|TRBJ1-6
TGTGCCAGCAGCTTAGGCACAGGGTGGAATTCACCCCTCCACTTT
CASSLGTGWNSPLHF
>TRBV28|.|.|TRBJ2-7
TGTGCCAGCAGTTCTCAAACGGGACAAAACTTCGCAGCATACGAGCAGTACTTC
CASSSQTGQNFAAYEQYF
>TRBV29-1|.|few|TRBJ2-5
TGCAGCGTTGACGAGGTAACTGGAGAGACCCAGTACTTC
CSVDEVTGETQYF
>TRBV11-2|.|.|TRBJ1-1
TGTGCCTGCAGCTTAAGGGATCGGGGGAGAACTGAAGCTTTCTTC
CACSLRDRGRTEAFF
>TRBV3-1|TRBD1|few|TRBJ1-2
TGTGCCAGCAGCCCCGGGACAGGGACCGGTGGCTACACCTTC
CASSPGTGTGGYTF
>TRBV10-3|TRBD1|.|TRBJ1-5
TGTGCCATCGGACAGGACAGTGTGAGCAATCAGCCCCAGCATTTT
CAIGQDSVSNQPQHF
>TRBV7-8|.|.|TRBJ1-1
TGTGCCAGCGGCTTACTCATGGGGGCAAGGGAAACTGAAGCTTTCTTT
CASGLLMGARETEAFF
>TRBV6-1|.|many|TRBJ1-1
TGTGCCAGCAGTGAAGCGGGGAATGAGGCTTTCTTT
CASSEAGNEAFF
>TRBV6-1|.|.|TRBJ2-1
TGTGCCAGCAGCAAATGGAGACTAACGGACAATGAGCAGTTCTTC
CASSKWRLTDNEQFF
>TRBV29-1|.|.|TRBJ1-2
TGCAGCGTTGTGGACAGCTTCTATGGCTACACCTTC
CSVVDSFYGYTF
>TRBV29-1|.|many|TRBJ1-2
TGCAGCGTCGAATTTGACAGCCTCTATGGCTACACCTTC
CSVEFDSLYGYTF
>TRBV11-2|TRBD2|.|TRBJ2-3
TGTGCCAGTAGCTTAACTACTAGCGGGAGGGCGGGGCGAGATATGAAGTATTTT
CASSLTTSGRAGRDMKYF
>TRBV5-1|TRBD2|.|TRBJ2-7
TGCTCCAGCAGCTTGGAAGCCGGGGGGAGCTCCAACGTGCAGTACTTC
CSSSLEAGGSSNVQYF
>TRBV6-1|.|.|TRBJ2-3
TGTGCCAGCAGAGAGGCTCGGGTAGATACGCAGTATTTT
CASREARVDTQYF
>TRBV20-1|TRBD1|.|TRBJ1-4
TGCAGTGCTCCGAAGCCGGGACAGAAGGAAAAACTGTTTTTT
CSAPKPGQKEKLFF
>TRBV20-1|TRBD2|few|TRBJ2-5
TGCAGTGCCCGGACTAGCGGGGACCTTAGGGAGACCCAGTACTTC
CSARTSGDLRETQYF
>TRBV11-2|.|.|TRBJ2-3
TGTGTCAGCAGGTTAGATCGCCCACCAGATACGCAGTATTTT
CVSRLDRPPDTQYF
>TRBV5-8|.|.|TRBJ2-3
TGTGCCAGCAGCCCGGGACAGATAACTAGCAATCGGCCCCAGTATTTT
CASSPGQITSNRPQYF
>TRBV6-5|.|.|TRBJ1-1
TGTGCCAGGAATTACAGGGAGAATACTGAAGCTTTCTTT
CARNYRENTEAFF
>TRBV4-1|.|once|TRBJ2-7
TGCGCCAGCTGCCAAAAAGATGGGTTCGAGCAGTACTTC
CASCQKDGFEQYF
>TRBV6-5|.|.|TRBJ2-2
TGTGCCAGAAGTTACGCGCCTAGTGGGAGCAAGACCGGGGAGCTGTTTTTT
CARSYAPSGSKTGELFF